This T cell receptor (beta chain) was documented in a study of shared clonotypes between healthy human individuals. General observations from the study: Rarefaction exposed incomplete sorted-subset sequencing despite large depth.

The germline gives CDR1 SGHVS, CDR2 FNYEAQ. The CDR3 spans 16 residues. Trimming removed 1 base from V and 8 bases from J; junction bases left unmatched: 10. Only CD45RO-negative cells positively selected for CCR7 counted as naive CD8 cells, so terminally differentiated effector memory CD45RA+ cells were excluded. The table came from immunoSEQ multiplex PCR; TCRdb's copy has only in-frame clones and leaves some out. In the table there are about 650,000 clones, 95% of which are singletons. On this clone: No antigen is known for it.

The specimen sequenced was naive CD8+ T cells sorted from blood. The chain is built from TRBV7-6 and TRBJ1-2; 10 bases fit TRBD1. The receptor was isolated from a woman aged 30 to 39 in good health. The CDR3 here is CASSLGQGTGVKGYTF. The CDR3 region has the DNA TGTGCCAGCAGCTTAGGCCAAGGGACAGGGGTAAAAGGCTACACCTTC.